These 6 T cell receptor beta chains were all obtained from the same sample, sequenced in a study of blood T cells in healthy people across ages (dated by TCRdb to about 2015). The library was built by means of 5' RACE. Reads for this sample came from an Illumina HiSeq 2500. A second 7 to 11 cycle PCR used a sample-barcoded 5' primer and a J-beta primer mix. TCRdb reran the public reads through fastp at Q25 and MiXCR, keeping productive beta chains. Each CDR3 protein appears once, grouped with its most common genes and DNA. This sample holds fewer than 2,000,000 distinct CDR3 sequences; about 31% were observed only once. Approximately 10% of the sample comes from the top ten. The sample taken for sequencing was blood. These receptors all stem from a woman in her thirties in good health.

This clonotype was observed a handful of times. V is TRBV4-2 and J is TRBJ1-1; D is uncertain. The length of the CDR3 is 18 residues. Trimming cost V 4 bases and J 4 bases, with 25 bases left between them. Germline V gene data show CDR1 as LGHNA and CDR2 as YNFKEQ. The CDR3 region has the DNA TGTGCCAGCAGCCCCCAAGCCGGGAGGGTCATAATTGGCACTGAAGCTTTCTTT. This sequence encodes CASSPQAGRVIIGTEAFF.

V and J are TRBV6-8 and TRBJ2-3; 14 nucleotides match TRBD2. The germline gives CDR1 MNHGY, CDR2 SAAAGT. This CDR3 contains 21 residues. The junction had 14 bases not matched to a gene; V was cut back by 2 bases and J by 1 base. CDR3 nucleotides: TGTGCCAGCAGTTACGTAAGGCCGGGACTAGCGGGGGTTATACGCACAGATACGCAGTATTTT. Its protein is CASSYVRPGLAGVIRTDTQYF.

In regard to this clonotype: At one end, the junction sequence differs from germline, possibly due to a read error. The chain is built from TRBV27 and TRBJ2-7, with TRBD2 matching 8 bases. This CDR3 region has 15 residues. Germline-derived CDR1 and CDR2 are MNHEY and SMNVEV (reference sequence). CDR3 bases: TGTGCCAGCAGTTTATGGGGGACTAGTAGGTACGAGCAGCACTTC. Amino acid sequence: CASSLWGTSRYEQHF.

This clonotype was seen more than once but under ten times. The chain is built from TRBV5-1 and TRBJ2-1; D could derive from TRBD1 or TRBD2 (7 bases each). CDR3 length equals 15 residues. The V and J ends lost 7 bases and 3 bases respectively, with 17 bases between them. Germline CDR1 and CDR2: SGHRS and YFSETQ. CDR3 residues: CASHPRGDSYNEQFF. CDR3 DNA sequence: TGCGCCAGCCATCCCCGGGGGGACAGCTACAATGAGCAGTTCTTC.

This clonotype was seen a handful of times. The rearrangement uses TRBV7-2 and TRBJ2-1, with D hard to call. The CDR3 is 12 amino acids. V was pared by 1 base and J by 12 bases, with 10 bases between. Germline-derived CDR1 and CDR2 are SGHTA and FQGNSA. The CDR3 spells CASSLGVVGQFF. Here the CDR3 DNA reads TGTGCCAGCAGCTTAGGTGTCGTTGGGCAGTTCTTC.

A few counts support this clonotype. The V call is TRBV28, the J call TRBJ2-1; D is possibly TRBD1 (6 bases). This CDR3 has 14 amino acids. V gave up 5 bases and J gave up 3 bases, with 11 bases separating them. Germline values: CDR1 MDHEN, CDR2 SYDVKM. The CDR3 DNA sequence: TGTGCCAGCAGTCCGACAGGATACTACAATGAGCAGTTCTTC. Translation: CASSPTGYYNEQFF.